The 32 T cell receptor beta chains below come from one sample, sequenced in a study of radiation and T cells in renal cell carcinoma. Time point here: baseline pretreatment blood. Documented treatment: 15 Gy SBRT to primary tumor, nephrectomy 4 weeks later. Clones were read by immunoSEQ multiplex PCR, and TCRdb kept only the in-frame ones, dropping some. Of about 49,000 clones listed, approximately 83% are singletons. This specimen was blood, taken from a patient whose treatment included radiotherapy and nephrectomy. These receptors were taken from a woman aged 70-85 years with renal cell carcinoma.

The chain has TRBV7-9 and TRBJ2-3; no firm D call. This CDR3 has 12 amino acids. The germline V and J ends were trimmed by 6 bases and 2 bases, with 6 bases remaining between them. The germline V gene encodes CDR1 SEHNR and CDR2 FQNEAQ (reference sequence). For the CDR3, the DNA is TGTGCCAGCAGTAGTTCCACAGATACGCAGTATTTT. It yields the protein CASSSSTDTQYF.

The chain joins TRBV27 to TRBJ2-7; TRBD1 aligns across 9 bases. Per germline, CDR1 MNHEY and CDR2 SMNVEV (reference sequence). The CDR3 loop spans 15 amino acids. With 2 bases clipped from V and 4 bases from J, the junction kept 6 bases outside the gene matches. DNA for the CDR3: TGTGCCAGCAGTTTAGCGGGGACAGGGTCTTACGAGCAGTACTTC. Its protein is CASSLAGTGSYEQYF.

The V call is TRBV7-9, the J call TRBJ1-5, with 9 bases matching TRBD1. The CDR3 totals 13 residues. CDR1 and CDR2 from the germline V gene are SEHNR and FQNEAQ (reference sequence). V shed 4 bases and J 5 bases; nucleotides not matched to a gene: 0. The CDR3 nucleotides read TGTGCCAGCAGCTGGACAGGGGATCAGCCCCAGCATTTT. This codes for CASSWTGDQPQHF.

This clone was seen a few times. This rearrangement joins TRBV2 to TRBJ2-1; 8 bases are shared with TRBD2. Germline trimming cut 6 bases from V and 7 bases from J; bases unmatched to any gene: 14. The CDR3 totals 16 residues. The V gene's germline CDR1 is SNHLY and CDR2 FYNNEI. The DNA of the CDR3 is TGTGCCAGCAGACCGATCTATAGCGGGACATCAAATGAGCAGTTCTTC. It specifies CASRPIYSGTSNEQFF.

The rearrangement links TRBV2 to TRBJ2-6, with TRBD1 matching over 8 bases. Germline lookup yields CDR1 SNHLY and CDR2 FYNNEI. The CDR3 is made up of 17 amino acids. After removal of 4 bases from V and 0 bases from J, the junction contained 5 bases not matched to a gene. The CDR3 nucleotides read TGTGCCAGCAGTGGTGGGGGACAGGCCTCTGGGGCCAACGTCCTGACTTTC. It translates to CASSGGGQASGANVLTF.

This chain joins TRBV5-1 and TRBJ1-2, with 7 bases that match TRBD1. CDR3 length equals 14 residues. The germline CDR1 and CDR2 sequences are SGHRS and YFSETQ. The ends lost 4 bases at V and 6 bases at J; junction bases unmatched: 9. CDR3 in amino acids: CASSPLTGSHGYTF. The CDR3, as DNA: TGCGCCAGCAGCCCTCTGACAGGGTCGCATGGCTACACCTTC.

This CDR3 is CSTTGTYGYTF. Here the CDR3 DNA reads TGCAGCACGACAGGGACCTATGGCTACACCTTC. The chain joins TRBV29-1 to TRBJ1-2, with 7 bases aligning to TRBD1. This CDR3 has 11 amino acids. With 8 bases clipped from V and 4 bases from J, the junction kept 4 bases outside the gene matches. From germline, CDR1 is SQVTM and CDR2 ANQGSEA.

This chain uses TRBV2 with TRBJ2-2; D is perhaps TRBD2 (5 bases). V was shortened by 7 bases and J by 4 bases, with 22 bases between the two germline ends. This CDR3 is built from 17 residues. Germline CDR1 and CDR2: SNHLY and FYNNEI. The CDR3 DNA sequence: TGTGCCAGCACCCGAGCGGCCGGGCTATCGAGCACCGGGGAGCTGTTTTTT. It encodes CASTRAAGLSSTGELFF.

V usage is TRBV27 and J usage is TRBJ1-1; no firm D call. V dropped 6 bases and J dropped 5 bases, with 19 bases sitting between them. Germline values: CDR1 MNHEY, CDR2 SMNVEV (reference sequence). This CDR3 spans 15 amino acids. The CDR3 nucleotides are TGTGCCAGCAGCCGTTCCCAGTTCAGTGGGACTGAAGCTTTCTTT. It specifies CASSRSQFSGTEAFF.

The chain employs TRBV2 and TRBJ1-5, with a weak D call TRBD1 (5 bases). Germline values: CDR1 SNHLY, CDR2 FYNNEI. The CDR3 runs to 12 residues. V lost 6 bases and J 10 bases, leaving 13 bases between the germline ends. The CDR3 DNA reads TGTGCCAGCAGGAGCATCGGGGGTCCCCAGCATTTT. Encoded protein: CASRSIGGPQHF.

The chain combines TRBV9 with TRBJ2-3; 8 bases map to TRBD1. Germline CDR1 reads SGDLS; CDR2 reads YYNGEE. The CDR3 is 15 amino acids. With V trimmed by 4 bases and J by 4 bases, 8 bases remained unmatched. The CDR3 nucleotides read TGTGCCAGCAGCCTAGACAGGGGAGGTGCAGATACGCAGTATTTT. Amino acid sequence: CASSLDRGGADTQYF.

J is TRBJ2-7 and V is TRBV7-9; 9 bases line up with TRBD1. The CDR3 spans 14 residues. Germline-derived CDR1 and CDR2 are SEHNR and FQNEAQ (reference sequence). V shed 6 bases, J shed 3 bases, and the junction held 6 bases outside the gene matches. CDR3 region: CASSTTGGFYEQYF. In nucleotides, the CDR3 is TGTGCCAGCAGTACCACAGGGGGCTTCTACGAGCAGTACTTC.

The chain carries TRBV7-2 and TRBJ1-2; the D is unclear. V was pared by 2 bases and J by 4 bases, with 11 bases between. Germline V lookup: CDR1 SGHTA, CDR2 FQGNSA. CDR3 length: 14 residues. DNA for the CDR3: TGTGCCAGCAGCTTAATAAGGGAACCCTATGGCTACACCTTC. As protein: CASSLIREPYGYTF.

The chain uses TRBV6-1 and TRBJ2-7, with TRBD2 identical over 15 bases. V lost 6 bases and J lost 4; bases outside the gene matches: 4. The CDR3 consists of 15 residues. Germline CDR1 and CDR2: MNHNS and SASEGT. CDR3 DNA: TGTGCCAGCAGAGTTGGACTAGCGGGAGGGTACGAGCAGTACTTC. This gives the protein CASRVGLAGGYEQYF.

As to this clone: Other DNA sequences in this specimen translate into the identical CDR3. V is TRBV11-1 and J is TRBJ2-7; D remains unclear. V shed 5 bases and J shed 4 bases, with 9 bases lying between them. CDR1 SGHAT and CDR2 FQDESV come from the germline V gene (reference sequence). There are 12 residues in the CDR3. In DNA, the CDR3 is TGTGCCAGCAGCCCCAGATCGTACGAGCAGTACTTC. Its translation: CASSPRSYEQYF. Supplemented by reference TRBV11-1 and TRBJ2-7, the full variable domain reads EAEVAQSPRYKITEKSQAVAFWCDPISGHATLYWYRQILGQGPELLVQFQDESVVDDSQLPKDRFSAERLKGVDSTLKIQPAELGDSAMYLCASSPRSYEQYFGPGTRLTVT.

This clone occurred a few times. J is TRBJ1-1 and V is TRBV29-1, with D maybe TRBD1 (5 bases). The CDR3 is 10 residues long. V was clipped by 7 bases and J by 4 bases, with 7 bases between them. CDR1 SQVTM and CDR2 ANQGSEA come from the germline V gene. The chain's CDR3 is CSAGTTEAFF. The DNA of the CDR3 is TGCAGCGCCGGGACCACTGAAGCTTTCTTT.

Concerning this clone itself: Other DNA sequences in this sample translate to the same CDR3. CDR3 residues: CASSFSTANTGELFF. CDR3 DNA: TGTGCCAGCAGCTTTTCGACTGCTAACACCGGGGAGCTGTTTTTT. V and J are TRBV7-2 and TRBJ2-2; D call uncertain. Germline values: CDR1 SGHTA, CDR2 FQGNSA. This CDR3 comprises 15 residues. With 3 bases removed from V and 2 bases from J, the gap between germline ends came to 10 bases.

This clone showed up just a few times. The chain links TRBV30 to TRBJ1-1, with unresolved D. The V gene lost 4 bases and the J gene lost 0 bases, with 9 bases spanning the gap. The CDR3 totals 13 residues. From germline, CDR1 is GTSNPN and CDR2 SVGIG (reference sequence). CDR3: CAWMGVVNTEAFF. The CDR3 region has the DNA TGTGCCTGGATGGGCGTGGTGAACACTGAAGCTTTCTTT.

The rearrangement joins TRBV11-3 to TRBJ2-5; possibly TRBD1 for D (6 bases). There are 14 residues in the CDR3. Germline V lookup: CDR1 SGHNT, CDR2 YENEEA. Trimming removed 4 bases at V and 2 bases at J, with 11 bases between. As DNA, the CDR3 is TGTGCCAGCAGCTCTTGGGACAATCAAGAGACCCAGTACTTC. This sequence encodes CASSSWDNQETQYF.

The sample holds a few counts of this clone. The chain couples TRBV14 to TRBJ2-7, with D perhaps matching TRBD1 or TRBD2 (5 bases each). Trimming removed 1 base from V and 7 bases from J, with 17 bases in between. The germline gives CDR1 SGHDN, CDR2 FVKESK. CDR3 length: 15 residues. As DNA, the CDR3 is TGTGCCAGCAGCCAAGGAGGGGCCCTCCTAGGAGAGCAGTACTTC. Protein: CASSQGGALLGEQYF.

In this sample, this clone turned up a few times. The chain combines TRBV7-8 with TRBJ2-7; D remains ambiguous. The germline V gene has CDR1 SGHVS and CDR2 FQNEAQ. The V and J ends lost 2 bases and 4 bases respectively, with 18 bases between them. This CDR3 region has 16 residues. CDR3 sequence reads: CASSLMRLGSKYEQYF. The CDR3 DNA follows: TGTGCCAGCAGCTTAATGAGACTGGGTTCGAAGTACGAGCAGTACTTC.

This clone appeared a few times. This chain joins TRBV9 and TRBJ1-1, with 10 bases identical to TRBD1. Losses at the gene ends were 5 bases for V and 4 bases for J; bases not matched to a gene: 5. Germline V gene data show CDR1 as SGDLS and CDR2 as YYNGEE. The CDR3 loop spans 14 amino acids. For the CDR3, the DNA is TGTGCCAGCAGTACCTGGGACAGGGGCACTGAAGCTTTCTTT. Encoded protein: CASSTWDRGTEAFF. Full variable domain (missing parts from reference TRBV9 and TRBJ1-1): DSGVTQTPKHLITATGQRVTLRCSPRSGDLSVYWYQQSLDQGLQFLIQYYNGEERAKGNILERFSAQQFPDLHSELNLSSLELGDSALYFCASSTWDRGTEAFFGQGTRLTVV.

The CDR3 bases are TGTGCCACCGTTAGACAGGGCCCCAATTCACCCCTCCACTTT. Protein product: CATVRQGPNSPLHF. The gene calls are TRBV6-6 and TRBJ1-6; TRBD1 matches at 7 bases. Germline lookup yields CDR1 MNHNY and CDR2 SVGAGI (reference sequence). V lost 10 bases to trimming and J lost 7 bases; unmatched junction nucleotides: 10. This CDR3 is built from 14 residues.

The chain links TRBV10-3 to TRBJ2-1; TRBD2 matches at 9 bases. The CDR3 extends over 17 amino acids. The J segment lost 2 bases and the V segment lost 0 bases, leaving 5 bases of the junction unmatched. CDR1 is ENHRY, CDR2 SYGVKD, per germline. Here the CDR3 DNA reads TGTGCCATCAGTGAGTCGCGGGAGGGCATCGCCTACAATGAGCAGTTCTTC. Amino acid sequence: CAISESREGIAYNEQFF.

This clone was seen once. The gene calls are TRBV2 and TRBJ2-3, with D maybe TRBD1 (6 bases). Between the trimmed V and J ends, which lost 4 bases and 2 bases, there was a span of 10 bases. There are 14 residues in the CDR3. Germline CDR1 is SNHLY and CDR2 is FYNNEI. CDR3 nucleotides: TGTGCCAGCAGTGTGGGGGCCTTCACAGATACGCAGTATTTT. Its protein product is CASSVGAFTDTQYF.

This sequence joins TRBV5-1 and TRBJ2-7; 9 bases match TRBD1. Looked up from germline, CDR1 is SGHRS and CDR2 is YFSETQ. V was clipped by 0 bases and J by 2 bases; unmatched bases: 3. CDR3 length: 15 residues. CDR3 loop: CASSLGTGVTYEQYF. DNA of the CDR3: TGCGCCAGCAGCTTGGGGACAGGGGTGACCTACGAGCAGTACTTC.

The chain links TRBV15 to TRBJ2-3; 9 bases agree with TRBD2. Germline assignment: CDR1 LNHNV and CDR2 YYDKDF (reference sequence). This CDR3 has 14 amino acids. J gave up 7 bases and V 5 bases, and 7 bases lay outside the gene matches. CDR3 amino acids: CATSQAGGQNTQYF. The CDR3 bases are TGTGCCACCAGCCAGGCGGGAGGGCAAAATACGCAGTATTTT.

The table lists this clone with a count of one. The CDR3 end shows no conserved phenylalanine or tryptophan, and so a read error is likely. The DNA is left out, because the CDR3 cannot be placed on it with certainty; the CDR3 is given as TCRdb lists it. The chain links TRBV5-3 to TRBJ1-1. TRBV5-3 is an ORF, and what it does is uncertain. The CDR3 adds up to 10 amino acids, both ends counted. CDR3: CARSFRRSSS.

The rearrangement joins TRBV6-6 to TRBJ2-1; TRBD1 matches 8 bases. The CDR3 consists of 14 residues. CDR1 and CDR2 (germline): MNHNY, SVGAGI (reference sequence). Trimming cost V 2 bases and J 8 bases; bases outside gene matches: 5. The CDR3 loop is CASSYAGQGDEQFF. CDR3 DNA: TGTGCCAGCAGTTACGCCGGACAGGGCGATGAGCAGTTCTTC.

The chain uses TRBV30 and TRBJ2-7; 8 bases are a match to TRBD2. The V segment lost 0 bases and the J segment 6 bases; nucleotides outside the gene matches: 4. The CDR3 extends over 13 amino acids. CDR1 is GTSNPN and CDR2 is SVGIG in the germline V gene (reference sequence). The CDR3: CAWSVGSGTEQYF. CDR3 DNA sequence: TGTGCCTGGAGTGTGGGTAGCGGGACCGAGCAGTACTTC.

This sequence joins TRBV5-5 and TRBJ2-7, with D perhaps being TRBD1 or TRBD2 (5 bases each). The CDR3 contains 14 residues. CDR1 and CDR2 (germline): SGHKS, YYEKEE (reference sequence). V was pared by 4 bases and J by 2 bases, with 13 bases between. The CDR3 DNA sequence: TGTGCCAGCAGCCTCCGGGACGGCCCCTACGAGCAGTACTTC. Translating it yields CASSLRDGPYEQYF. The whole variable domain, filled in from reference TRBV5-5 and TRBJ2-7, reads DAGVTQSPTHLIKTRGQQVTLRCSPISGHKSVSWYQQVLGQGPQFIFQYYEKEERGRGNFPDRFSARQFPNYSSELNVNALLLGDSALYLCASSLRDGPYEQYFGPGTRLTVT.

This chain joins TRBV7-9 and TRBJ1-1; D perhaps matches TRBD1 (5 bases). V was cut by 4 bases and J by 5 bases, with 11 bases left in between. CDR3 length equals 13 residues. Looked up from germline, CDR1 is SEHNR and CDR2 is FQNEAQ (reference sequence). The DNA of the CDR3 is TGTGCCAGCAGCTCTGGGGCTCGTACTGAAGCTTTCTTT. Translation: CASSSGARTEAFF.